The rows below give T cell receptor beta chains drawn from one sample of a study of T-cell reconstitution after alpha-beta-depleted transplantation in children. One entry per CDR3 protein results from TCRdb running MiXCR on the PCR reads. The table includes hundreds of thousands of distinct CDR3 sequences, 13% detected once. This specimen consisted of PBMCs, mostly from graft donor cells, obtained 360 days after TCRalphabeta/CD19-depleted stem cell transplant. These receptors all come from a male patient between 10 and 17 years old who had a stem cell transplant for acute myeloid leukemia, so the T cells may come from the graft donor. The CDR3 runs from the conserved cysteine through the conserved F or W. Each record gives: CDR3 protein, CDR3 DNA, D gene, J gene, clone size, V gene, CDR3 length. A D gene is named only where the DNA matches it firmly. Only part of the rows carry a size: once, few, many, or a class if the clone is expanded.

CDR3aa: CASSFAVYEQYF; CDR3nt: TGTGCCAGCAGTTTTGCCGTCTACGAGCAGTACTTC; d_gene: .; j_gene: TRBJ2-7; abundance: few; v_gene: TRBV28; len: 12
CDR3aa: CSTRRQGMSEQYF; CDR3nt: TGCAGTACCCGCCGACAGGGAATGAGCGAGCAGTACTTC; d_gene: TRBD1; j_gene: TRBJ2-7; abundance: .; v_gene: TRBV20-1; len: 13
CDR3aa: CSAVEPLGTEAFF; CDR3nt: TGCAGCGCAGTCGAACCGTTGGGGACTGAAGCTTTCTTT; d_gene: .; j_gene: TRBJ1-1; abundance: few; v_gene: TRBV29-1; len: 13
CDR3aa: CSASAPSYEQYF; CDR3nt: TGCAGTGCTTCTGCCCCGTCCTACGAGCAGTACTTC; d_gene: .; j_gene: TRBJ2-7; abundance: .; v_gene: TRBV20-1; len: 12
CDR3aa: CSVEVSTSGSLLDSHEQFF; CDR3nt: TGCAGCGTTGAGGTATCGACTAGCGGGAGTCTTCTGGATTCCCATGAGCAGTTCTTC; d_gene: TRBD2; j_gene: TRBJ2-1; abundance: few; v_gene: TRBV29-1; len: 19
CDR3aa: CASSQFSTSTYNEQFF; CDR3nt: TGCGCCAGCAGCCAATTCTCCACTAGCACCTACAATGAGCAGTTCTTC; d_gene: .; j_gene: TRBJ2-1; abundance: .; v_gene: TRBV4-3; len: 16
CDR3aa: CASSFPGLAEVYPSTDTQYF; CDR3nt: TGTGCCAGCAGTTTCCCGGGACTAGCGGAAGTTTACCCTAGCACAGATACGCAGTATTTT; d_gene: TRBD2; j_gene: TRBJ2-3; abundance: few; v_gene: TRBV28; len: 20
CDR3aa: CASSLAWTSSSEQYF; CDR3nt: TGTGCCAGCAGCTTAGCCTGGACTAGTTCTTCCGAGCAGTACTTC; d_gene: TRBD2; j_gene: TRBJ2-7; abundance: few; v_gene: TRBV11-2; len: 15
CDR3aa: CASRSTSVQETQYF; CDR3nt: TGTGCCAGCAGGTCGACTAGCGTCCAAGAGACCCAGTACTTC; d_gene: TRBD2; j_gene: TRBJ2-5; abundance: .; v_gene: TRBV12-3/TRBV12-4; len: 14
CDR3aa: CATSREGTGMAETQYF; CDR3nt: TGTGCCACCAGCAGAGAAGGAACAGGGATGGCGGAGACCCAGTACTTC; d_gene: .; j_gene: TRBJ2-5; abundance: .; v_gene: TRBV15; len: 16
CDR3aa: CASMQGIKPQHF; CDR3nt: TGTGCCAGCATGCAGGGCATTAAGCCCCAGCATTTT; d_gene: .; j_gene: TRBJ1-5; abundance: .; v_gene: TRBV28; len: 12
CDR3aa: CAIQSPSGNSYNEQFF; CDR3nt: TGTGCCATCCAATCGCCTAGCGGGAACTCCTACAATGAGCAGTTCTTC; d_gene: TRBD2; j_gene: TRBJ2-1; abundance: .; v_gene: TRBV6-2/TRBV6-3; len: 16
CDR3aa: CASSVRSAISYEQYF; CDR3nt: TGTGCCAGCAGCGTGAGATCTGCGATCTCCTACGAGCAGTACTTC; d_gene: .; j_gene: TRBJ2-7; abundance: .; v_gene: TRBV6-2/TRBV6-3; len: 15
CDR3aa: CASGLSQLAGGPHEQFF; CDR3nt: TGTGCTAGTGGTTTGTCCCAACTAGCGGGAGGGCCCCATGAGCAGTTCTTC; d_gene: TRBD2; j_gene: TRBJ2-1; abundance: few; v_gene: TRBV12-5; len: 17
CDR3aa: CASSLPGRTEAFF; CDR3nt: TGTGCCAGCAGTTTACCAGGGAGGACTGAAGCTTTCTTT; d_gene: .; j_gene: TRBJ1-1; abundance: many; v_gene: TRBV27; len: 13
CDR3aa: CSVKAVQTHRGSYEQYF; CDR3nt: TGCAGTGTCAAGGCAGTACAGACCCACAGGGGGTCCTACGAGCAGTACTTC; d_gene: TRBD1; j_gene: TRBJ2-7; abundance: .; v_gene: TRBV20-1; len: 17
CDR3aa: CASSYSSLAGVDNEQFF; CDR3nt: TGTGCCAGCAGTTACTCGTCCCTAGCGGGTGTCGACAATGAGCAGTTCTTC; d_gene: TRBD2; j_gene: TRBJ2-1; abundance: few; v_gene: TRBV6-2/TRBV6-3; len: 17
CDR3aa: CASSKTQYQETQYF; CDR3nt: TGTGCCAGCAGTAAGACACAGTACCAAGAGACCCAGTACTTC; d_gene: .; j_gene: TRBJ2-5; abundance: .; v_gene: TRBV6-2/TRBV6-3; len: 14
CDR3aa: CATQGVGHTEAFF; CDR3nt: TGTGCCACTCAGGGTGTTGGCCACACTGAAGCTTTCTTT; d_gene: .; j_gene: TRBJ1-1; abundance: few; v_gene: TRBV24-1; len: 13
CDR3aa: CASSLTSAGNQPQHF; CDR3nt: TGCGCCAGCAGCCTGACAAGTGCGGGCAATCAGCCCCAGCATTTT; d_gene: .; j_gene: TRBJ1-5; abundance: many; v_gene: TRBV5-1; len: 15
CDR3aa: CSATGQGGSMKLFF; CDR3nt: TGCAGTGCTACCGGACAGGGCGGTAGTATGAAACTGTTTTTT; d_gene: TRBD1; j_gene: TRBJ1-4; abundance: few; v_gene: TRBV20-1; len: 14
CDR3aa: CASTLRVLGETQYF; CDR3nt: TGTGCCAGCACCCTCAGGGTCCTGGGTGAGACCCAGTACTTC; d_gene: .; j_gene: TRBJ2-5; abundance: .; v_gene: TRBV28; len: 14
CDR3aa: CASSLRQQETQYF; CDR3nt: TGTGCCAGCAGCTTAAGGCAGCAAGAGACCCAGTACTTC; d_gene: .; j_gene: TRBJ2-5; abundance: few; v_gene: TRBV7-9; len: 13
CDR3aa: CASSLDQIAGGIKFF; CDR3nt: TGTGCCAGCAGTTTAGACCAGATAGCGGGCGGGATTAAGTTCTTC; d_gene: TRBD2; j_gene: TRBJ2-1; abundance: many; v_gene: TRBV27; len: 15
CDR3aa: CAWRRQGRYSNQPQHF; CDR3nt: TGTGCCTGGAGGAGGCAGGGCCGTTATAGCAATCAGCCCCAGCATTTT; d_gene: .; j_gene: TRBJ1-5; abundance: few; v_gene: TRBV30; len: 16
CDR3aa: CASRPARDSIYNEQFF; CDR3nt: TGTGCCAGCAGACCCGCCCGGGACTCAATCTACAATGAGCAGTTCTTC; d_gene: .; j_gene: TRBJ2-1; abundance: .; v_gene: TRBV11-2; len: 16
CDR3aa: CSFRGLETQYF; CDR3nt: TGCAGCTTCAGGGGGTTGGAGACCCAGTACTTC; d_gene: TRBD1; j_gene: TRBJ2-5; abundance: .; v_gene: TRBV29-1; len: 11
CDR3aa: CATREGLVINEQFF; CDR3nt: TGTGCCACCCGAGAAGGACTAGTCATAAATGAGCAGTTCTTC; d_gene: TRBD2; j_gene: TRBJ2-1; abundance: few; v_gene: TRBV6-2/TRBV6-3; len: 14
CDR3aa: CAITGTNTDTQYF; CDR3nt: TGTGCCATCACCGGGACTAACACAGATACGCAGTATTTT; d_gene: TRBD2; j_gene: TRBJ2-3; abundance: .; v_gene: TRBV10-3; len: 13
CDR3aa: CASSQVRELGNEQYF; CDR3nt: TGTGCCAGCAGCCAAGTAAGGGAGCTGGGGAACGAGCAGTACTTC; d_gene: .; j_gene: TRBJ2-7; abundance: many; v_gene: TRBV4-2; len: 15
CDR3aa: CASSLPPTNEKLFF; CDR3nt: TGTGCCAGCAGCTTACCTCCCACGAATGAAAAACTGTTTTTT; d_gene: .; j_gene: TRBJ1-4; abundance: few; v_gene: TRBV7-9; len: 14
CDR3aa: CASRGHGNTEAFF; CDR3nt: TGTGCCAGCAGGGGGCATGGGAACACTGAAGCTTTCTTT; d_gene: .; j_gene: TRBJ1-1; abundance: once; v_gene: TRBV6-1; len: 13
CDR3aa: CASRDRLTIYEQYF; CDR3nt: TGTGCCAGCAGGGACAGACTAACAATCTACGAGCAGTACTTC; d_gene: .; j_gene: TRBJ2-7; abundance: few; v_gene: TRBV28; len: 14
CDR3aa: CARDETGAGYEQYF; CDR3nt: TGTGCCAGGGACGAGACAGGGGCAGGCTACGAGCAGTACTTC; d_gene: TRBD1; j_gene: TRBJ2-7; abundance: .; v_gene: TRBV2; len: 14
CDR3aa: CASTTRYGYTF; CDR3nt: TGTGCCAGCACTACAAGGTATGGCTACACCTTC; d_gene: .; j_gene: TRBJ1-2; abundance: .; v_gene: TRBV12-3/TRBV12-4; len: 11
CDR3aa: CASSLETEGREQYF; CDR3nt: TGCGCCAGCAGCTTGGAAACAGAGGGACGCGAGCAGTACTTC; d_gene: .; j_gene: TRBJ2-7; abundance: .; v_gene: TRBV5-1; len: 14
CDR3aa: CASSLQLTQYF; CDR3nt: TGTGCCAGCAGCCTTCAGTTGACCCAGTACTTC; d_gene: .; j_gene: TRBJ2-5; abundance: many; v_gene: TRBV12-3/TRBV12-4; len: 11
CDR3aa: CASSYSPLTDTQYF; CDR3nt: TGTGCCAGCAGTTACTCTCCCCTCACAGATACGCAGTATTTT; d_gene: .; j_gene: TRBJ2-3; abundance: few; v_gene: TRBV6-2/TRBV6-3; len: 14
CDR3aa: CASRRSGTGYTDTQYF; CDR3nt: TGTGCCAGCAGACGATCCGGGACAGGGTATACAGATACGCAGTATTTT; d_gene: TRBD1; j_gene: TRBJ2-3; abundance: few; v_gene: TRBV7-2; len: 16
CDR3aa: CASSEWRGAGEWSYNEQFF; CDR3nt: TGTGCCAGCAGCGAATGGAGAGGAGCGGGAGAATGGTCCTACAATGAGCAGTTCTTC; d_gene: TRBD2; j_gene: TRBJ2-1; abundance: few; v_gene: TRBV3-1; len: 19
CDR3aa: CASSENPLAGVSYEQYF; CDR3nt: TGTGCCAGCAGCGAGAATCCCCTAGCGGGAGTTTCCTACGAGCAGTACTTC; d_gene: TRBD2; j_gene: TRBJ2-7; abundance: .; v_gene: TRBV9; len: 17
CDR3aa: CASSLAQLVDTQYF; CDR3nt: TGCGCCAGCAGCTTGGCCCAGTTGGTAGATACGCAGTATTTT; d_gene: .; j_gene: TRBJ2-3; abundance: .; v_gene: TRBV5-1; len: 14